This TCR beta chain derives from a study of blood T cell repertoires in COVID-19. The CDR3 sequence is 16 residues long. Germline lookup yields CDR1 SGHRS and CDR2 YFSETQ. Trimming cost V 0 bases and J 0 bases; bases outside gene matches: 2. Libraries were prepared by immunoSEQ multiplex PCR; TCRdb keeps only in-frame clonotypes and omits some of them. Of 180,000 or so clones listed, around 88% are singletons. Participant ages covered about 18 to 95 years across some 25 US areas. This TCR was sampled from a woman in her twenties or thirties who had recovered from COVID-19. The specimen sequenced was PBMCs or T cells enriched from blood (not recorded which). The V and J genes are TRBV5-1 and TRBJ2-2; TRBD1 agrees at 7 bases. The CDR3 loop is CASSLDRGANTGELFF. CDR3 DNA sequence: TGCGCCAGCAGCTTGGACAGGGGCGCGAACACCGGGGAGCTGTTTTTT. The entire variable domain, with the rest obtained from reference TRBV5-1 and TRBJ2-2, is as follows: KAGVTQTPRYLIKTRGQQVTLSCSPISGHRSVSWYQQTPGQGLQFLFEYFSETQRNKGNFPGRFSGRQFSNSRSEMNVSTLELGDSALYLCASSLDRGANTGELFFGEGSRLTVL.